These 5 T cell receptor beta chains were sequenced from one sample in a study of T cells in Graves' hyperthyroidism and ophthalmopathy. Amplified regions were TCR beta CDR3 sequences from RNA transcripts. When the TCR CDR3 underwent first-round RT-PCR, the HTBI primer set was used. Via MiXCR, TCRdb re-called the multiplex PCR reads, giving one row per CDR3 protein. The sample consists of about 380,000 distinct CDR3 sequences, approximately 17% of them appearing once. The specimen sequenced was blood. The source is a man between 18 and 35 years old with Graves' ophthalmopathy.

This clonotype was seen a handful of times. J is TRBJ1-5 and V is TRBV27, with TRBD1 as a possible D gene (5 bases). The CDR3 covers 15 residues. The V end was cut by 8 bases, the J end by 7 bases, with 21 bases between. From germline, CDR1 is MNHEY and CDR2 SMNVEV (reference sequence). CDR3: CASSSRRGTGQPQHF. DNA for the CDR3: TGTGCCAGCTCCTCCCGGCGGGGGACCGGACAGCCCCAGCATTTT.

The chain combines TRBV12-3 or TRBV12-4 with TRBJ1-2; 7 bases are a match to TRBD1. J gave up 3 bases and V 7 bases, and 8 bases lay outside the gene matches. The CDR3 is 14 residues long. The CDR3 reads CASIPTGRDYGYTF. CDR3 in DNA: TGTGCCAGCATACCGACAGGGAGGGACTATGGCTACACCTTC.

This rearrangement joins TRBV10-3 to TRBJ1-1; D is unresolved. This CDR3 spans 13 amino acids. Germline CDR1 ENHRY, CDR2 SYGVKD. The V and J ends lost 6 bases and 3 bases respectively, with 11 bases between them. The CDR3: CAIRGLADTEAFF. The CDR3 region has the DNA TGTGCCATCAGAGGCCTGGCCGACACTGAAGCTTTCTTT.

This clonotype showed up many times. The rearrangement joins TRBV6-2 or TRBV6-3 to TRBJ2-7; either TRBD1 or TRBD2 may supply D (5 bases each). This CDR3 has 13 amino acids. The V end lost 2 bases, the J end lost 6 bases, and 11 bases lay between the germline ends. The germline gives CDR1 MNHEY, CDR2 SVGEGT. CDR3 in amino acids: CASSYGTRAEQYF. For the CDR3, the DNA is TGTGCCAGCAGTTACGGGACGCGGGCCGAGCAGTACTTC.

This clonotype occurred many times. The rearrangement uses TRBV6-2 or TRBV6-3 and TRBJ1-1; D may be TRBD1 (5 bases). Deletions cut 0 bases from V and 10 bases from J, with 24 bases between. In germline, CDR1 is MNHEY, CDR2 SVGEGT. This CDR3 has 17 residues. This chain's CDR3 is CASSYSNFGHGVGGAFF. As DNA, the CDR3 is TGTGCCAGCAGTTACTCGAATTTCGGACACGGCGTCGGTGGAGCTTTCTTT.